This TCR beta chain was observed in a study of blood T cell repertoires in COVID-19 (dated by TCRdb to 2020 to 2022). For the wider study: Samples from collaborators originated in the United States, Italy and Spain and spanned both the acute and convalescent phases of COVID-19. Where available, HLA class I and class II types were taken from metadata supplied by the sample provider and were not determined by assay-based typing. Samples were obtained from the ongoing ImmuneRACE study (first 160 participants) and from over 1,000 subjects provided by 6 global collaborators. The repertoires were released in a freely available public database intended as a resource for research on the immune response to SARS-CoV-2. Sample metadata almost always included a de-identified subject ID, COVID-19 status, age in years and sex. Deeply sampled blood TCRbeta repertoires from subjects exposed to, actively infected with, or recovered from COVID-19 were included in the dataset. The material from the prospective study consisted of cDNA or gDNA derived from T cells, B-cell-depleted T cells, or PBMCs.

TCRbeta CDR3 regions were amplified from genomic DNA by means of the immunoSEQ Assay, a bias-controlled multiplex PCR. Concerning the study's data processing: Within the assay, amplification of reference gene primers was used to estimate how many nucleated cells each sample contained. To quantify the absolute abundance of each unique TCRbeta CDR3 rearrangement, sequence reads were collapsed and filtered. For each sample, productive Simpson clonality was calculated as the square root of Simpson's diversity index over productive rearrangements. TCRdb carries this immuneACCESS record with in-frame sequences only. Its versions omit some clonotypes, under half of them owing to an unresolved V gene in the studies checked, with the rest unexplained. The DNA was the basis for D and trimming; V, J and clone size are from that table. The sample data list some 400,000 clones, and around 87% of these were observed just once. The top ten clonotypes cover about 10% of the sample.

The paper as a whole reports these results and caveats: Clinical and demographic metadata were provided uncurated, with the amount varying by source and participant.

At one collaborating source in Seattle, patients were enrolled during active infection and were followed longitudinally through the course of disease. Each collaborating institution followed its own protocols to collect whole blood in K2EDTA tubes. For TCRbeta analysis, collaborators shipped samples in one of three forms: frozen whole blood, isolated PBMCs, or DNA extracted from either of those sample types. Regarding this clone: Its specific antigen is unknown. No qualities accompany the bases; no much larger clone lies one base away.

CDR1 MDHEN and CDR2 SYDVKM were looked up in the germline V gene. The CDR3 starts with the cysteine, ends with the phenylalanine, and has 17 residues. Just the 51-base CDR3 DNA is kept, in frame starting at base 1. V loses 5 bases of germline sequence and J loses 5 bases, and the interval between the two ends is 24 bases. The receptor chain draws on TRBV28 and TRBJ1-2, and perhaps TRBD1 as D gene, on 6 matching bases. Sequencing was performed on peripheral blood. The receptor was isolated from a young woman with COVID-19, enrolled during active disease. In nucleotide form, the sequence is TGTGCCAGCAGTCTTCGTTCGGGGGGCTTGAGGAGGTATGGCTACACCTTC. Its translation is CASSLRSGGLRRYGYTF.